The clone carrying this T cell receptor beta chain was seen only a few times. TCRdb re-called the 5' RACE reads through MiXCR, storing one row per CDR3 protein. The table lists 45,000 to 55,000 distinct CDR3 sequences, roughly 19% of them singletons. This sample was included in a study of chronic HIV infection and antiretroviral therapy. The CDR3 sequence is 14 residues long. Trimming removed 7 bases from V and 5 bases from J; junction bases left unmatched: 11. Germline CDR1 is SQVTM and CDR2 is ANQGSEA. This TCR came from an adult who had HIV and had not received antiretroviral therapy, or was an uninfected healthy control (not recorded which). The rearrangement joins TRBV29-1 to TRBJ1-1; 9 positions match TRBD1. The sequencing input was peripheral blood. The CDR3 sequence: CSAFKQGARTEAFF. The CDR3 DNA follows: TGCAGCGCCTTCAAACAGGGGGCGCGGACTGAAGCTTTCTTT.